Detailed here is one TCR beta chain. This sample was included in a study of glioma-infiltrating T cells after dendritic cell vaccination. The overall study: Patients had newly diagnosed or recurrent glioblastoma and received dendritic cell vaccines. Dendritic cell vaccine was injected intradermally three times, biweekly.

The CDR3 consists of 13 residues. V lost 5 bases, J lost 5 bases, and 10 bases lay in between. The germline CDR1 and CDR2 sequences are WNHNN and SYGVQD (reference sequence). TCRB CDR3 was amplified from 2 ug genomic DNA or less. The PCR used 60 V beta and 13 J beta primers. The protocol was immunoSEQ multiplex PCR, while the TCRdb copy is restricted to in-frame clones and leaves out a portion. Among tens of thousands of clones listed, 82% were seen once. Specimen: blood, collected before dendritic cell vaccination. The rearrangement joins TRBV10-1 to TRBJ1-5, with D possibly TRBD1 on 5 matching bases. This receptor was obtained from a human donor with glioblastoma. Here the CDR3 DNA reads TGCGCCAGCAGTACAGGTACCCATCAGCCCCAGCATTTT. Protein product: CASSTGTHQPQHF.